Sequencing of this TCR beta chain was carried out in a study of early T cells in non-severe SARS-CoV-2 infection. TCRdb fed the 5' RACE reads into MiXCR, producing one record per CDR3 protein. In the table there are under 90,000 distinct CDR3 sequences, around 15% of which are singletons. This clonotype was detected only a few times. V shed 3 bases and J shed 3 bases, with 2 bases lying between them. CDR3 length: 11 residues. Per the germline V gene, CDR1 is KGHDR and CDR2 is SFDVKD. The chain employs TRBV24-1 and TRBJ2-7; D uncertain. The sequenced sample consisted of whole blood. This TCR came from an adult who was a healthcare worker with PCR-confirmed SARS-CoV-2 infection or an uninfected control (not recorded which). The CDR3 is CATSDIYEQYF. The CDR3 DNA is TGTGCCACCAGTGATATCTACGAGCAGTACTTC.